This T cell receptor beta chain was identified during a study of neurological immune-mediated disorders. Study-wide context: Secondary progressive cases numbered 3 among the 35 or so multiple sclerosis patients, while the other 31 were relapsing-remitting.

The table lists this clonotype with many counts. Its specificity is not known. The CDR3 has 11 residues. V was shortened by 6 bases and J by 8 bases, with 8 bases between the two germline ends. Each TCR transcript was tagged with a 10-nucleotide random UMI during 5'RACE. MiXCR, applied by TCRdb to the 5' RACE reads, yields one record per CDR3 protein. The sample holds approximately 26,000 distinct CDR3 sequences; around 3.4% are singletons and the top ten take 7%. Study results and limitations: No sharing of CDR3 amino acid sequences was observed among expanded clones across subjects, suggesting private repertoires in all groups. Phylogenetic analysis grouped 18 of 34 multiple sclerosis patients' repertoires together, suggesting a possible repertoire signature.

Sequenced: PBMCs. The clonotype originates from a woman aged 25 to 39 with multiple sclerosis. V is TRBV12-3 or TRBV12-4 and J is TRBJ2-1, with D perhaps TRBD1 or TRBD2 (5 bases each). CDR3 DNA: TGTGCCAGCAGCCCGGGACATGAGCAGTTCTTC. Protein product: CASSPGHEQFF.